This T cell receptor (beta chain) was observed in a study of blood T cell repertoires in COVID-19. Background on the study: Samples came from the United States, Italy and Spain, spanning acute and convalescent COVID-19. Sources were T cells, B-cell-depleted T cells, or PBMCs; the material itself was cDNA or gDNA.

TCRdb's copy holds only in-frame clones and misses some; the assay was immunoSEQ multiplex PCR. The profile shows approximately 69,000 clones, around 76% of them singletons. The CDR3 is 14 amino acids. From germline, CDR1 is GTSNPN and CDR2 SVGIG (reference sequence). V was pared by 1 base and J by 7 bases, with 13 bases between. Source material: peripheral blood. This TCR was recovered from a woman aged 80 or over with acute or convalescent COVID-19. The J gene is TRBJ1-4, the V gene TRBV30; D is perhaps TRBD1 (5 bases). This chain's CDR3 is CAWSEGIGGEKLFF. As DNA, the CDR3 is TGTGCCTGGAGTGAGGGGATCGGTGGTGAAAAACTGTTTTTT. Based on the CDR3 plus reference TRBV30 and TRBJ1-4, the full variable domain is SQTIHQWPATLVQPVGSPLSLECTVEGTSNPNLYWYRQAAGRGLQLLFYSVGIGQISSEVPQNLSASRPQDRQFILSSKKLLLSDSGFYLCAWSEGIGGEKLFFGSGTQLSVL.